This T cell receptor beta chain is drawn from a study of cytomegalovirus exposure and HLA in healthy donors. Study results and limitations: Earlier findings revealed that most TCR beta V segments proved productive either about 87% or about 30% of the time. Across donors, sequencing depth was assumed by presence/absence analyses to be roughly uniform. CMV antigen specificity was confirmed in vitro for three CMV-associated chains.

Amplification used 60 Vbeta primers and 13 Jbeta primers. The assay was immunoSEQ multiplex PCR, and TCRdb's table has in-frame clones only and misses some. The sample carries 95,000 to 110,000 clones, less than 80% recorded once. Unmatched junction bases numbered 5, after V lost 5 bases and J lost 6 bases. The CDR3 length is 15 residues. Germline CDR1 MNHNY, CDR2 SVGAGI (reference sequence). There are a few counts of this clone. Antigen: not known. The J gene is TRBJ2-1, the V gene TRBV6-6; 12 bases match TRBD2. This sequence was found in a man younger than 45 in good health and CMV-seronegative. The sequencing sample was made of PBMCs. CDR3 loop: CASSTLAGGFNEQFF. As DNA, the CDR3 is TGTGCCAGCAGTACCCTAGCGGGGGGGTTCAATGAGCAGTTCTTC.